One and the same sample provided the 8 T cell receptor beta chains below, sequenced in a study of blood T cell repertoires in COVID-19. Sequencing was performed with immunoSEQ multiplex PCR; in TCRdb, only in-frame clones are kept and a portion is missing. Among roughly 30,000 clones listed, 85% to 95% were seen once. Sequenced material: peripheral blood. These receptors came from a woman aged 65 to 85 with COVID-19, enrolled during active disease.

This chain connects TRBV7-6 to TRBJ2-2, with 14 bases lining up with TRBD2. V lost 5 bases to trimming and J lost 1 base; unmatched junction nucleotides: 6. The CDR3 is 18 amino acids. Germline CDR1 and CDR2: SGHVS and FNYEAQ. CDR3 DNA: TGTGCCAGCAGCCAGGGACTAGCGGGAGAGCTGAACACCGGGGAGCTGTTTTTT. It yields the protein CASSQGLAGELNTGELFF.

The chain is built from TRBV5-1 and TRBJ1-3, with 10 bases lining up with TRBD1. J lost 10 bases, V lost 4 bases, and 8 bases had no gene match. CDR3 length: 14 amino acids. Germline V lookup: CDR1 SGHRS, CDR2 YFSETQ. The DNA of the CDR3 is TGCGCCAGCAGCGGATCCGGGACAGGGGAGACCATATATTTT. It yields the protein CASSGSGTGETIYF.

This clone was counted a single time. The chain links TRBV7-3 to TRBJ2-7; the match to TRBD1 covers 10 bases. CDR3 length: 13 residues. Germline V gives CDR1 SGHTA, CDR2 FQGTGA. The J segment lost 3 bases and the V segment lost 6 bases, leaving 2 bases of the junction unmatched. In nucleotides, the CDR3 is TGTGCCAGCAGTCGGGACAGGGGCTACGAGCAGTACTTC. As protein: CASSRDRGYEQYF.

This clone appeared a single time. The CDR3 bases are TGTGCCAGCAGTTATAACAGAATAGACAATGAGCAGTTCTTC. It yields the protein CASSYNRIDNEQFF. The chain employs TRBV6-5 and TRBJ2-1; D gene uncertain. The CDR3 has 14 amino acids. V dropped 3 bases and J dropped 5 bases, with 11 bases sitting between them. Germline CDR1 MNHEY, CDR2 SVGAGI.

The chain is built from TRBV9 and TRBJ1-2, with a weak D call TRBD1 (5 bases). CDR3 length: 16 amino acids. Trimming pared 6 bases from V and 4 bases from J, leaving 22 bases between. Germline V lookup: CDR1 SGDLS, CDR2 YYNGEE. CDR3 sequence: CASTNPPGGVGYGYTF. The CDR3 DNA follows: TGTGCCAGCACCAACCCTCCGGGGGGGGTCGGCTATGGCTACACCTTC.

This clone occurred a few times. The CDR3 protein is CASSPGQGNTDTQYF. CDR3 nucleotides: TGTGCCAGCAGTCCGGGACAGGGGAATACAGATACGCAGTATTTT. The chain uses TRBV6-5 and TRBJ2-3; 10 nucleotides match TRBD1. Losses at the gene ends were 5 bases for V and 3 bases for J; bases not matched to a gene: 5. This CDR3 contains 15 residues. CDR1 and CDR2 from the germline V gene are MNHEY and SVGAGI.

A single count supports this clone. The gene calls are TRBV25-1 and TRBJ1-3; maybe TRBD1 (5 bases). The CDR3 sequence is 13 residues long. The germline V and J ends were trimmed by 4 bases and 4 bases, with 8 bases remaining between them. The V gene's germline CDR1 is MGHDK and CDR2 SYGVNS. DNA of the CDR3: TGTGCCAGCAGTGCGGCAGGGGGAAACACCATATATTTT. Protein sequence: CASSAAGGNTIYF.

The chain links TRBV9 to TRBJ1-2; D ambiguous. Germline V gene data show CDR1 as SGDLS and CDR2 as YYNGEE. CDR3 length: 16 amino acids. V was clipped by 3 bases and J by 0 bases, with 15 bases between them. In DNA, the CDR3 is TGTGCCAGCAGCGGGATGTCAGCGCTTCCTAACTATGGCTACACCTTC. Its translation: CASSGMSALPNYGYTF.